The rows below give T cell receptor beta chains drawn from one sample of a study of blood T cells in healthy people across ages. TCRdb fed the 5' RACE reads into MiXCR, producing one record per CDR3 protein. This table holds 1.4 million to 1.5 million distinct CDR3 sequences, roughly 40% found once. Sequenced sample: blood. Every receptor here comes from a woman aged 18-30 years in good health. CDR3s include the opening cysteine and the closing phenylalanine or tryptophan. Each record gives: V gene, D gene, J gene, clone size, CDR3 protein, CDR3 DNA. D genes are given only for firm matches. Not all rows give a size; the values are once, few, many and, for expanded clones, a class.

>TRBV7-2|NA|TRBJ2-1|few
CASSLLNGNEQFF
TGTGCCAGCAGCTTATTAAACGGAAATGAGCAGTTCTTC
>TRBV23-1|NA|TRBJ2-3|once
CASSRQCTSTDTQYF
TGCGCCAGCAGTCGGCAGTGTACTAGCACAGATACGCAGTATTTT
>TRBV5-1|NA|TRBJ2-1|few
CASSPTEGSSYNEQFF
TGCGCCAGCAGCCCTACTGAGGGAAGCTCCTACAATGAGCAGTTCTTC
>TRBV15|NA|TRBJ2-7|few
CATSRGAYEQYF
TGTGCCACCAGCAGAGGGGCCTACGAGCAGTACTTC
>TRBV7-2|NA|TRBJ2-1|NA
CASSFRGGGLYNEQFF
TGTGCCAGCAGCTTCCGAGGGGGGGGCCTCTACAATGAGCAGTTCTTC
>TRBV25-1|NA|TRBJ1-2|many
CASIGAGSYGYTF
TGTGCCAGCATCGGGGCAGGGAGCTATGGCTACACCTTC
>TRBV6-1|NA|TRBJ1-2|NA
CASSEEAGIYGYTF
TGTGCCAGCAGTGAAGAGGCAGGGATCTATGGCTACACCTTC
>TRBV20-1|TRBD2|TRBJ2-5|NA
CSAIAGVQETQYF
TGCAGTGCAATAGCGGGGGTGCAAGAGACCCAGTACTTC
>TRBV7-2|NA|TRBJ2-3|NA
CASSSDASDTQYF
TGTGCCAGCAGCTCGGACGCTAGCGATACGCAGTATTTT
>TRBV28|NA|TRBJ2-4|few
CASSNGPSPQNIQYF
TGTGCCAGCAGCAACGGACCTAGTCCCCAAAACATTCAGTACTTC
>TRBV12-3/TRBV12-4|NA|TRBJ2-1|NA
CASRETRNEQFF
TGTGCCAGCAGAGAGACAAGGAATGAGCAGTTCTTC
>TRBV3-1|TRBD2|TRBJ2-2|NA
CASTAVGGTNTGELFF
TGTGCCAGCACCGCTGTGGGGGGGACTAACACCGGGGAGCTGTTTTTT
>TRBV28|NA|TRBJ2-4|NA
CASSLVKNIQYF
TGTGCCAGCAGTTTAGTGAAAAACATTCAGTACTTC
>TRBV5-1|NA|TRBJ2-3|few
CASSARDLGDTQYF
TGCGCCAGCAGCGCCCGGGACTTAGGAGATACGCAGTATTTT
>TRBV28|NA|TRBJ2-7|NA
CASSLGSDRGEQYF
TGTGCCAGCAGTTTAGGGTCCGATCGGGGCGAGCAGTACTTC
>TRBV20-1|TRBD2|TRBJ2-3|NA
CSASGRAATQYF
TGCAGTGCTAGCGGGAGGGCCGCTACGCAGTATTTT
>TRBV7-9|NA|TRBJ1-3|NA
CASSRGQPQSGNTIYF
TGTGCCAGCAGCCGAGGACAGCCTCAATCTGGAAACACCATATATTTT
>TRBV20-1|NA|TRBJ2-5|NA
CSARVGRGRETQYF
TGCAGTGCTAGAGTGGGACGCGGGCGGGAGACCCAGTACTTC
>TRBV5-1|NA|TRBJ2-1|many
CASSLAGLAYNEQFF
TGCGCCAGCAGCTTGGCTGGGTTAGCCTACAATGAGCAGTTCTTC
>TRBV14|NA|TRBJ2-7|NA
CASSQAQDGQYF
TGTGCCAGCAGCCAAGCCCAAGACGGGCAGTACTTC
>TRBV10-3|NA|TRBJ1-4|NA
CAISESSNKKLFF
TGTGCCATCAGTGAGTCGTCTAATAAAAAACTGTTTTTT
>TRBV4-2|TRBD2|TRBJ2-3|few
CASSAASGSADTQYF
TGTGCCAGCAGCGCGGCTAGCGGGAGCGCAGATACGCAGTATTTT
>TRBV11-1|NA|TRBJ2-1|few
CASSPGTLHEQFF
TGTGCCAGCAGCCCCGGGACTCTTCATGAGCAGTTCTTC
>TRBV20-1|TRBD2|TRBJ2-7|NA
CSARSGLAGSVYEQYF
TGCAGTGCTAGGTCCGGACTAGCGGGGTCTGTATACGAGCAGTACTTC
>TRBV27|NA|TRBJ2-7|NA
CASRMSIPVYEQYF
TGTGCCAGCAGGATGTCAATACCCGTCTATGAGCAGTACTTC
>TRBV12-3/TRBV12-4|NA|TRBJ2-7|few
CASSPQGPQGEQYF
TGTGCCAGCAGCCCCCAGGGACCCCAGGGCGAGCAGTACTTC
>TRBV20-1|TRBD2|TRBJ2-3|NA
CSATPSGSTDTQYF
TGCAGTGCTACCCCTAGCGGTAGCACAGATACGCAGTATTTT
>TRBV5-1|TRBD2|TRBJ2-1|NA
CASSLGRERGRIEQFF
TGCGCCAGCAGCTTGGGCCGAGAGCGGGGTCGGATTGAGCAGTTCTTC
>TRBV20-1|NA|TRBJ2-7|NA
CSAKPTGNGATPQYF
TGCAGTGCCAAACCCACAGGGAACGGGGCGACCCCCCAGTACTTC
>TRBV10-3|TRBD2|TRBJ2-3|NA
CAITSGAIDTQYF
TGTGCCATTACTAGCGGGGCGATAGATACGCAGTATTTT
>TRBV3-1|NA|TRBJ2-3|NA
CASSQVAVRGTDTQYF
TGTGCCAGCAGCCAAGTCGCGGTCCGTGGCACAGATACGCAGTATTTT
>TRBV11-2|NA|TRBJ2-6|NA
CASSSGTGSRANVLTF
TGTGCCAGCAGCTCCGGGACTGGAAGTAGGGCCAACGTCCTGACTTTC
>TRBV6-2/TRBV6-3|NA|TRBJ1-5|once
CASSRDGNSVQPQHF
TGTGCCAGCAGTCGGGACGGGAACAGTGTTCAGCCCCAGCATTTT
>TRBV12-5|NA|TRBJ1-5|once
CASGYSDQPQHF
TGTGCTAGTGGTTATTCAGACCAGCCCCAGCATTTT
>TRBV20-1|NA|TRBJ1-5|few
CSARDPVNHSNQPQHF
TGCAGTGCTAGAGATCCGGTGAATCATAGCAATCAGCCCCAGCATTTT
>TRBV12-3/TRBV12-4|TRBD2|TRBJ2-5|NA
CASSYSGRGSETQYF
TGTGCCAGCAGTTATAGCGGGAGAGGTTCAGAGACCCAGTACTTC
>TRBV6-4|NA|TRBJ1-5|few
CASSSPRDTGYSNQPQHF
TGTGCCAGCAGCTCCCCCCGGGACACCGGATATAGCAATCAGCCCCAGCATTTT
>TRBV2|TRBD2|TRBJ2-5|NA
CASTLAGVLETQYF
TGTGCCAGCACACTAGCGGGAGTTTTGGAGACCCAGTACTTC
>TRBV27|NA|TRBJ1-6|many
CASSGKSLNSPLHF
TGTGCCAGCAGTGGCAAAAGCCTGAATTCACCCCTCCACTTT
>TRBV29-1|NA|TRBJ2-2|once
CSVDKGNTGELFF
TGCAGCGTCGACAAGGGGAACACCGGGGAGCTGTTTTTT
>TRBV15|NA|TRBJ2-7|NA
CATSVESGYEQYF
TGTGCCACCAGCGTAGAGTCTGGTTACGAGCAGTACTTC
>TRBV3-1|NA|TRBJ2-7|NA
CASSQELAETYEQYF
TGTGCCAGCAGCCAAGAACTGGCCGAGACCTACGAGCAGTACTTC
>TRBV2|NA|TRBJ2-3|NA
CASTDRPRTDTQYF
TGTGCCAGCACCGACAGGCCCCGCACAGATACGCAGTATTTT
>TRBV7-2|TRBD2|TRBJ2-7|NA
CASSFKAGAYEQYF
TGTGCCAGCAGCTTCAAAGCGGGAGCCTACGAGCAGTACTTC
>TRBV2|TRBD2|TRBJ2-7|NA
CATEFRVAGKYEQYF
TGTGCCACGGAATTTCGGGTAGCGGGGAAATACGAGCAGTACTTC
>TRBV20-1|NA|TRBJ2-7|NA
CSARVLSSVNEQYF
TGCAGTGCTAGAGTCCTCTCTAGCGTAAATGAGCAGTACTTC
>TRBV27|NA|TRBJ2-5|few
CASSAVGRVQETQYF
TGTGCCAGCAGTGCCGTCGGTCGGGTACAAGAGACCCAGTACTTC
>TRBV6-5|TRBD1|TRBJ1-2|few
CASSYSNPGQGYTF
TGTGCCAGCAGTTACTCGAATCCGGGACAGGGCTACACCTTC
>TRBV20-1|NA|TRBJ1-2|NA
CSVRGQNYGYTF
TGCAGTGTCAGGGGCCAGAACTATGGCTACACCTTC
>TRBV4-2|NA|TRBJ2-1|few
CASSQVAAVSYNEQFF
TGTGCCAGCAGCCAAGTAGCGGCGGTCTCCTACAATGAGCAGTTCTTC
>TRBV30|NA|TRBJ2-5|NA
CAWSSLGETQYF
TGTGCCTGGAGTTCGCTTGGTGAGACCCAGTACTTC
>TRBV7-9|TRBD1|TRBJ1-1|NA
CAGSYQGARDRSEAFF
TGTGCCGGCAGCTACCAGGGGGCCAGGGATCGCTCTGAAGCTTTCTTT
>TRBV4-1|TRBD2|TRBJ2-7|few
CASSSERGPTYEQYF
TGCGCCAGCAGTTCGGAGCGGGGCCCAACCTACGAGCAGTACTTC
>TRBV2|NA|TRBJ2-7|NA
CASSEGAVPYNEQYF
TGTGCCAGCAGTGAAGGGGCGGTCCCCTACAATGAGCAGTACTTC
>TRBV19|TRBD2|TRBJ2-3|NA
CASRKHGTSGRYTDTQYF
TGTGCCAGTAGAAAGCATGGGACTAGCGGGAGATACACAGATACGCAGTATTTT
>TRBV25-1|TRBD1|TRBJ1-5|NA
CASSDQLDRLNQPQHF
TGTGCCAGCAGTGACCAACTGGACAGGCTAAATCAGCCCCAGCATTTT
>TRBV5-1|NA|TRBJ2-5|NA
CASSLPDRTQYF
TGCGCCAGCAGCTTGCCTGACAGAACCCAGTACTTC